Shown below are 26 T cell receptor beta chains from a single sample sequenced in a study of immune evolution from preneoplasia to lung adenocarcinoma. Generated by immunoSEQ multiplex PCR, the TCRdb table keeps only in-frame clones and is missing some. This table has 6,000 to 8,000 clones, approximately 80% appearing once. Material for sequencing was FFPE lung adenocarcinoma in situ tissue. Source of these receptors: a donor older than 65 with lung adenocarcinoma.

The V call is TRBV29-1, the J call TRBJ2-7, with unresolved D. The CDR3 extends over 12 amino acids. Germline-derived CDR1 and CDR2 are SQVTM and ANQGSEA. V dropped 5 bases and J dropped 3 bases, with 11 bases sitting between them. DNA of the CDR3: TGCAGCGTTCGCCTCTTCGGCTACGAGCAGTACTTC. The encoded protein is CSVRLFGYEQYF.

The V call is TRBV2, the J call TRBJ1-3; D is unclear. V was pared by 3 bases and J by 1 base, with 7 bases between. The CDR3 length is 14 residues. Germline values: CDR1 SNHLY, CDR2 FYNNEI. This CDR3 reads CASSEGRSGNTIYF. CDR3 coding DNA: TGTGCCAGCAGTGAGGGGAGGTCTGGAAACACCATATATTTT. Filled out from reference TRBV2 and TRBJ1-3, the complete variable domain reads EPEVTQTPSHQVTQMGQEVILRCVPISNHLYFYWYRQILGQKVEFLVSFYNNEISEKSEIFDDQFSVERPDGSNFTLKIRSTKLEDSAMYFCASSEGRSGNTIYFGEGSWLTVV.

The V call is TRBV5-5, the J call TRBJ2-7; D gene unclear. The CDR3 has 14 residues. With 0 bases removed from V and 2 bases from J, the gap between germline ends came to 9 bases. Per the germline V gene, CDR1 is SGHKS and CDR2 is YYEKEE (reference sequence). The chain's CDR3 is CASSLAWVPYEQYF. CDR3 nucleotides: TGTGCCAGCAGCTTGGCCTGGGTGCCCTACGAGCAGTACTTC.

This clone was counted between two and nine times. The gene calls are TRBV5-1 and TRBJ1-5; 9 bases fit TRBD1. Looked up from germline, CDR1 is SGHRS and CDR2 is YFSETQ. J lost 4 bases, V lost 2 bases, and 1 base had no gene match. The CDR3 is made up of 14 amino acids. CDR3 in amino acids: CASSFGTGNQPQHF. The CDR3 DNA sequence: TGCGCCAGCAGCTTCGGGACAGGGAATCAGCCCCAGCATTTT.

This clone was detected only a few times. The CDR3 nucleotides are TGTGCCAGCAGCCAGTACAATGAGCAGTTCTTC. Translated, it gives CASSQYNEQFF. V gene TRBV25-1 combines with J gene TRBJ2-1; D call uncertain. The CDR3 is 11 amino acids. CDR1 MGHDK and CDR2 SYGVNS come from the germline V gene. V was pared by 6 bases and J by 4 bases, with 4 bases between.

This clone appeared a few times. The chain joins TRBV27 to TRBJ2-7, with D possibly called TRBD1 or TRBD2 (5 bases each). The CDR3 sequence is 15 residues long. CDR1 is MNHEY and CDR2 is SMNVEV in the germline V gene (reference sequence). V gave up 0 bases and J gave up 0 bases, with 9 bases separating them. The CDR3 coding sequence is TGTGCCAGCAGTTTATCGAGTGGGGGCTCCTACGAGCAGTACTTC. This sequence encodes CASSLSSGGSYEQYF.

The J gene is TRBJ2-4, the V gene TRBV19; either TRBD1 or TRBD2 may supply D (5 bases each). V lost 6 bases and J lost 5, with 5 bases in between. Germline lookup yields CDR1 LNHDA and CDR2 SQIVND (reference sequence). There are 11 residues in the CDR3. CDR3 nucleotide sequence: TGTGCCAGTAGGGGGGAAAACATTCAGTACTTC. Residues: CASRGENIQYF.

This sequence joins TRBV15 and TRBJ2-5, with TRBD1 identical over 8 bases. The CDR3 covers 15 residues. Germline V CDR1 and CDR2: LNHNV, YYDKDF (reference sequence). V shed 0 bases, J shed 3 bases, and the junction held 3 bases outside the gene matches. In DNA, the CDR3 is TGTGCCACCAGCAGAGACCCGGGACAGGAAGAGACCCAGTACTTC. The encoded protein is CATSRDPGQEETQYF.

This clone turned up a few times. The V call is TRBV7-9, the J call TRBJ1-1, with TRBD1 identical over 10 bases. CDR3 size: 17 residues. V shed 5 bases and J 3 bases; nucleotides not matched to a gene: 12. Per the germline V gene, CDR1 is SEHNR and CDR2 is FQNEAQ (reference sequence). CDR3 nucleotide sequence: TGTGCCAGCAGCCCAGTGGGGACAGGGGAACGGGACACTGAAGCTTTCTTT. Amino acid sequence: CASSPVGTGERDTEAFF.

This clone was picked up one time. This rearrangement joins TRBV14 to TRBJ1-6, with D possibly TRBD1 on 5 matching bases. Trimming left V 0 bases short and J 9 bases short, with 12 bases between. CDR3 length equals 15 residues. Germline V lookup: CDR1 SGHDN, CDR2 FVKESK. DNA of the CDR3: TGTGCCAGCAGCCAAGATCGGGGCGATTCTTCACCCCTCCACTTT. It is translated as CASSQDRGDSSPLHF.

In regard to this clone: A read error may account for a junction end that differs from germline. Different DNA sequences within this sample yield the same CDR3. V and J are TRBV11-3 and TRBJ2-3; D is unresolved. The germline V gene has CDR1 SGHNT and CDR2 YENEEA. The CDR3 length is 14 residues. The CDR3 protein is CASSPRRGTDTQYF. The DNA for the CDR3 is TGTGCCAGCAGCCCCCGGAGAGGCACAGATACGCAATATTTT.

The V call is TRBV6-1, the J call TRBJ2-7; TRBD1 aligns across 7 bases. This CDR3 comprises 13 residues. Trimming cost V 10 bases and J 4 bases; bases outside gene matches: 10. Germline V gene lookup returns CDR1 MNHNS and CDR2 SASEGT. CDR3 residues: CATTGPFSYEQYF. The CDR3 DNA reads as TGTGCCACGACAGGGCCATTCTCGTACGAGCAGTACTTC.

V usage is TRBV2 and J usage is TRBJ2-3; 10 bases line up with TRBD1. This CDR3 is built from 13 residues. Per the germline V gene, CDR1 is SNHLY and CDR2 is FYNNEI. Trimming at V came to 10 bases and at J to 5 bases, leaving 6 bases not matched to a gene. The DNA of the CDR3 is TGTGCCACTCCGGGACAGGGGAGAGATACGCAGTATTTT. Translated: CATPGQGRDTQYF.

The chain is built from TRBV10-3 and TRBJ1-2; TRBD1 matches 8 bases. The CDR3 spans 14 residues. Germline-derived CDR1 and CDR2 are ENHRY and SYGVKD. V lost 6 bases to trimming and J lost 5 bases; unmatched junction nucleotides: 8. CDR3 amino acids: CAIRGQGVRYGYTF. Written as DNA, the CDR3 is TGTGCCATCAGAGGACAGGGTGTGAGATATGGCTACACCTTC.

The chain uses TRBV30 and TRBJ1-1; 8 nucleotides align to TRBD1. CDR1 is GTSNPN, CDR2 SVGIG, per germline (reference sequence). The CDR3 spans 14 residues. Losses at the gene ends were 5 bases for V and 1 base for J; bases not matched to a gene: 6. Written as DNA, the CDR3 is TGTGCCTGGGACGGACAGGGTGGGAACACTGAAGCTTTCTTT. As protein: CAWDGQGGNTEAFF.

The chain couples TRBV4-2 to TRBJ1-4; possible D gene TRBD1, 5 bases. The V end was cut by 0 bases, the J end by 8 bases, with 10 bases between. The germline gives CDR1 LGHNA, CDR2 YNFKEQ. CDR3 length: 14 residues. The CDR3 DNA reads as TGTGCCAGCAGCCAAGACCCCCCAGGGGAAAAACTGTTTTTT. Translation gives CASSQDPPGEKLFF.

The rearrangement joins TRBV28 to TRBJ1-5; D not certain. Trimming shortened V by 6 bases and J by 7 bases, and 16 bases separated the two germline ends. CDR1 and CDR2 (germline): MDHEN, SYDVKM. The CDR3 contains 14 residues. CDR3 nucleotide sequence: TGTGCCAGCAGCCCCCCTCCGCGACGACAGCCCCAGCATTTT. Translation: CASSPPPRRQPQHF.

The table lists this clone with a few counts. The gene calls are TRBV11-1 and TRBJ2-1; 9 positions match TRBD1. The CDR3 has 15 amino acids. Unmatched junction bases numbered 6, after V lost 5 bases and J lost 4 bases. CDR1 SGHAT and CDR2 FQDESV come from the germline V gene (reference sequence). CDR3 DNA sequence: TGTGCCAGCAGCGTGCACAGGGGGCTTTACAATGAGCAGTTCTTC. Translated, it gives CASSVHRGLYNEQFF.

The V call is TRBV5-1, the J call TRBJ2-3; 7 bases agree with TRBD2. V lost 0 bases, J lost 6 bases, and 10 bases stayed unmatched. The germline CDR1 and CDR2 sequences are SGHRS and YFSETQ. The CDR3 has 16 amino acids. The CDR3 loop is CASSLAERGDLDTQYF. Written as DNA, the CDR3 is TGCGCCAGCAGCTTGGCCGAGCGGGGAGATCTGGATACGCAGTATTTT.

DNA for the CDR3: TGTGCCAGCAGCTCGGGACAGGCCCACGAGCAGTACTTC. Amino acids: CASSSGQAHEQYF. V usage is TRBV7-3 and J usage is TRBJ2-7; 8 bases agree with TRBD1. Germline CDR1 and CDR2: SGHTA and FQGTGA. CDR3 size: 13 residues. Trimming took 4 bases from V and 5 from J; bases not matched to a gene: 4.

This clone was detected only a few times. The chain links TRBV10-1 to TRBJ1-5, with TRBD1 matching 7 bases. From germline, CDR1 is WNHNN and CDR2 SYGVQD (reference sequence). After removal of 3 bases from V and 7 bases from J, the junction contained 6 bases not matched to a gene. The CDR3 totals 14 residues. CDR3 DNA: TGCGCCAGCAGTGATAACAGGGGTGACCAGCCCCAGCATTTT. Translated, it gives CASSDNRGDQPQHF.

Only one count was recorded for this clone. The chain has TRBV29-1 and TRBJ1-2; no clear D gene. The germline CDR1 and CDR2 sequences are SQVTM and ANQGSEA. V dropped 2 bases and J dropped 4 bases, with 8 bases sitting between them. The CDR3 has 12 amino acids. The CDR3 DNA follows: TGCAGCGTTGAAACCCCGATCTATGGCTACACCTTC. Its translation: CSVETPIYGYTF.

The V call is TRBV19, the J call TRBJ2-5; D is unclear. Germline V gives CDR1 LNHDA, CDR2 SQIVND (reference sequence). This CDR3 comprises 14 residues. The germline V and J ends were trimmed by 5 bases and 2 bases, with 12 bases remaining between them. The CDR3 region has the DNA TGTGCCAGTAGTCCCGCCGGGCCTCAAGAGACCCAGTACTTC. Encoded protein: CASSPAGPQETQYF.

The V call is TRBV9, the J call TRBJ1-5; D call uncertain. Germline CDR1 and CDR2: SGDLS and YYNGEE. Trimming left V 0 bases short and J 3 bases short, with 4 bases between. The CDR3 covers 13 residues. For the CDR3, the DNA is TGTGCCAGCAGCGTAGGTAACAATCAGCCCCAGCATTTT. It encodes CASSVGNNQPQHF. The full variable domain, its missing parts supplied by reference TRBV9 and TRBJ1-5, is DSGVTQTPKHLITATGQRVTLRCSPRSGDLSVYWYQQSLDQGLQFLIQYYNGEERAKGNILERFSAQQFPDLHSELNLSSLELGDSALYFCASSVGNNQPQHFGDGTRLSIL.

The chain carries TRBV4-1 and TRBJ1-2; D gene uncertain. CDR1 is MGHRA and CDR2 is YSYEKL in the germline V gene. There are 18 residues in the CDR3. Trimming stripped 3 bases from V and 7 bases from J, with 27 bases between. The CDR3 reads CASSHLLRGSDSSGGYTF. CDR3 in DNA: TGCGCCAGCAGCCACCTATTACGGGGTTCCGACTCTTCGGGTGGCTACACCTTC.

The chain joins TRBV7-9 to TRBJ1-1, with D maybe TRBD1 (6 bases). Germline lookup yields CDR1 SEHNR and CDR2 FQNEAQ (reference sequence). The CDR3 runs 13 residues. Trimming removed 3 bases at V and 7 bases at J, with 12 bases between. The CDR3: CASSFSGQSEAFF. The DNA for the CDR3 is TGTGCCAGCAGCTTTTCGGGACAAAGTGAAGCTTTCTTT. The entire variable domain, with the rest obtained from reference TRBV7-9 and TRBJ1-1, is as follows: DTGVSQNPRHKITKRGQNVTFRCDPISEHNRLYWYRQTLGQGPEFLTYFQNEAQLEKSRLLSDRFSAERPKGSFSTLEIQRTEQGDSAMYLCASSFSGQSEAFFGQGTRLTVV.